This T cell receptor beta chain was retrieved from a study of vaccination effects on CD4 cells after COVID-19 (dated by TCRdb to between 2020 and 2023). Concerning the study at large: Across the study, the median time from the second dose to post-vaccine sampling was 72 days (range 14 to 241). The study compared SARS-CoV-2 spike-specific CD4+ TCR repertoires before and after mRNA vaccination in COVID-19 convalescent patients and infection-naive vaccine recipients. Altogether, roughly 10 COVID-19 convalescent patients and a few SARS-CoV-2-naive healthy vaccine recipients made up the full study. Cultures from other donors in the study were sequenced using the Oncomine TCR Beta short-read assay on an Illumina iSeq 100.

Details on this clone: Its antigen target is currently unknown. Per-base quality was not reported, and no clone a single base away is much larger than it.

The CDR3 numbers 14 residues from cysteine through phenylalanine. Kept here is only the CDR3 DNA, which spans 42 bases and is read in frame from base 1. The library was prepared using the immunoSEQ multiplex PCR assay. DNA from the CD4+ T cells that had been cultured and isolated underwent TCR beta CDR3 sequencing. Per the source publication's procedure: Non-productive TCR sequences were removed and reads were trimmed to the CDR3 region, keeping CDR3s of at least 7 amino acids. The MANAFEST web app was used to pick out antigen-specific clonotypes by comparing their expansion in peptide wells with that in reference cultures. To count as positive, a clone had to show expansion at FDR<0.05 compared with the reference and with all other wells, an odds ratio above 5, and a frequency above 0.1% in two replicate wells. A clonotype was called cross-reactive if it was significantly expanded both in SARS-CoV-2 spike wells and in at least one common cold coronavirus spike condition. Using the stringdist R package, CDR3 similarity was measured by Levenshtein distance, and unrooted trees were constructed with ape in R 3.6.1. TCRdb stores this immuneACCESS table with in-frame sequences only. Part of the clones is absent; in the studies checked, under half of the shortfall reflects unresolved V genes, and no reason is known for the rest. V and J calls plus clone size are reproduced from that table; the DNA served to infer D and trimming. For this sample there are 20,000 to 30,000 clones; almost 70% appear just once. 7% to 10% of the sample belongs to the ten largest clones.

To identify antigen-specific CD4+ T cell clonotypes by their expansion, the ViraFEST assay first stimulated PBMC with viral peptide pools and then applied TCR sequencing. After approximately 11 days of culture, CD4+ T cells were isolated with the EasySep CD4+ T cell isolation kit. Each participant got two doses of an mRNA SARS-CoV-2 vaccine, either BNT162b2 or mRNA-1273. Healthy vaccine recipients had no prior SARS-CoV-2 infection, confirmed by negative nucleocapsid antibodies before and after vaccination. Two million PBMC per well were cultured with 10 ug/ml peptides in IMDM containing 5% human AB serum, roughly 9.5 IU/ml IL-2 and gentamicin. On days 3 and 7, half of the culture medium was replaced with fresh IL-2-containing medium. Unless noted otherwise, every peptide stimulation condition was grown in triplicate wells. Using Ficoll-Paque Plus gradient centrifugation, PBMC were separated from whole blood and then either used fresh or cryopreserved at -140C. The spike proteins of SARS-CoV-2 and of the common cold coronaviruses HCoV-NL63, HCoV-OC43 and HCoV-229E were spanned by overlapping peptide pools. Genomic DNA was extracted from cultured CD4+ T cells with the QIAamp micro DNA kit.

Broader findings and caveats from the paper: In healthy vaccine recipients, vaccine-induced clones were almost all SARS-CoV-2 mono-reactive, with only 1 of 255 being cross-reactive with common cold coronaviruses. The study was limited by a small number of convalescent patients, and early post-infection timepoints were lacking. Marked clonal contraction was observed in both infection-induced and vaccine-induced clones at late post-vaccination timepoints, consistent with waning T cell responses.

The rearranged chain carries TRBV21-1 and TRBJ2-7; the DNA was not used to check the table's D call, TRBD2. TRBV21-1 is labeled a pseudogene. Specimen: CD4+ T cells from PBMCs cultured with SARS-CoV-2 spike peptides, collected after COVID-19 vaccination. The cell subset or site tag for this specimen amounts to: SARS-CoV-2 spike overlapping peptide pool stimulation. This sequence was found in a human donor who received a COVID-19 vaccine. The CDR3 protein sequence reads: CASSKPSGTYEQYF. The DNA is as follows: TGTGCCAGCAGCAAGCCTAGCGGGACCTACGAGCAGTACTTC.